Listed below are T cell receptor beta chains from one sample, sequenced in a study of shared clonotypes between healthy human individuals. TCRdb keeps only in-frame clones here, not all; method: immunoSEQ multiplex PCR. This table has 2 million to 2.5 million clones, more than 80% appearing once. Sequences were obtained from naive CD4+ T cells from PBMCs. These receptors all come from a man aged 18 to 35 in good health. Some clones in this sample may be carry-over from other donors' samples. Each CDR3 is given with its conserved first and last residue. Fields, in order: CDR3 DNA, CDR3 protein, V gene, J gene, D gene, clone size. A D gene is named only where the DNA matches it firmly. A clone size is listed for some rows: how often the clone was seen (once, few, many), or a class if it is expanded.

CDR3nt: TGTGCCAGCTCACCACCTCTAAACACCGGGGAGCTGTTTTTT
CDR3aa: CASSPPLNTGELFF
v_gene: TRBV18
j_gene: TRBJ2-2
d_gene: NA
abundance: NA

CDR3nt: TGTGCCAGCTCACCGCGCCGACAGGGGAATGAGCAGTTCTTC
CDR3aa: CASSPRRQGNEQFF
v_gene: TRBV18
j_gene: TRBJ2-1
d_gene: TRBD1
abundance: NA

CDR3nt: TGTGCCAGCTGTTCCGCGCTGAGCTCCTACAATGAGCAGTTCTTC
CDR3aa: CASCSALSSYNEQFF
v_gene: TRBV25-1
j_gene: TRBJ2-1
d_gene: NA
abundance: NA

CDR3nt: TGCGCCAGCAGCTCGAGAGGCACAGATACGCAGTATTTT
CDR3aa: CASSSRGTDTQYF
v_gene: TRBV4-3
j_gene: TRBJ2-3
d_gene: NA
abundance: NA

CDR3nt: TGCGCCAGCAGCTTGGCCGGGACAGGGAATGGCTACACCTTC
CDR3aa: CASSLAGTGNGYTF
v_gene: TRBV5-1
j_gene: TRBJ1-2
d_gene: TRBD1
abundance: NA

CDR3nt: TGTGCCACTGGAGGACTAGCGGCGACAGATACGCAGTATTTT
CDR3aa: CATGGLAATDTQYF
v_gene: TRBV2
j_gene: TRBJ2-3
d_gene: TRBD2
abundance: NA

CDR3nt: TGTGCCAGCAGTGGAGACGATAGCGGGGGTTCCTACAATGAGCAGTTCTTC
CDR3aa: CASSGDDSGGSYNEQFF
v_gene: TRBV25-1
j_gene: TRBJ2-1
d_gene: TRBD2
abundance: NA

CDR3nt: TGTGCCACCAGCAGAGATCGGACTAGCGACTCTAGGGAGCAGTACTTC
CDR3aa: CATSRDRTSDSREQYF
v_gene: TRBV15
j_gene: TRBJ2-7
d_gene: TRBD2
abundance: once

CDR3nt: TGTGCCAGTAGTCGGTCGGGGGCTCGGCAGCCCCAGCATTTT
CDR3aa: CASSRSGARQPQHF
v_gene: TRBV19
j_gene: TRBJ1-5
d_gene: NA
abundance: NA

CDR3nt: TGTGCCAGCAGTCGCAGACCGGGACAGGGTAACTACGAGCAGTACTTC
CDR3aa: CASSRRPGQGNYEQYF
v_gene: TRBV14
j_gene: TRBJ2-7
d_gene: TRBD1
abundance: NA

CDR3nt: TGTGCCAGCAGCTTACTCCGACAGGGGGCCCGGAACACTGAAGCTTTCTTT
CDR3aa: CASSLLRQGARNTEAFF
v_gene: TRBV7-2
j_gene: TRBJ1-1
d_gene: TRBD1
abundance: NA

CDR3nt: TGTGCCAGCAGCCCAGGCTCGCACAATGAGCAGTTCTTC
CDR3aa: CASSPGSHNEQFF
v_gene: TRBV7-9
j_gene: TRBJ2-1
d_gene: NA
abundance: NA

CDR3nt: TGTGCCAGCAGCTTAGAAACAGGGACTACTGAAGCTTTCTTT
CDR3aa: CASSLETGTTEAFF
v_gene: TRBV7-6
j_gene: TRBJ1-1
d_gene: NA
abundance: NA

CDR3nt: TGTGCCAGCAGTGAACAGGGCGATCAGCCCCAGCATTTT
CDR3aa: CASSEQGDQPQHF
v_gene: TRBV6-1
j_gene: TRBJ1-5
d_gene: NA
abundance: NA

CDR3nt: TGCGCCAGCAGCTTGGAAGCTAGCTCCACAGATACGCAGTATTTT
CDR3aa: CASSLEASSTDTQYF
v_gene: TRBV5-1
j_gene: TRBJ2-3
d_gene: NA
abundance: once

CDR3nt: TGTGCCAGCAGCGTTGATGCTAATGAAAAACTGTTTTTT
CDR3aa: CASSVDANEKLFF
v_gene: TRBV9
j_gene: TRBJ1-4
d_gene: NA
abundance: NA

CDR3nt: TGTGCCAGCAGTTACTCGGACAGCTCTAACTATGGCTACACCTTC
CDR3aa: CASSYSDSSNYGYTF
v_gene: TRBV6-6
j_gene: TRBJ1-2
d_gene: NA
abundance: NA

CDR3nt: TGTGCCAGCAGCTTGGGAGGGGGGGAGACCCAGTACTTC
CDR3aa: CASSLGGGETQYF
v_gene: TRBV5-4
j_gene: TRBJ2-5
d_gene: NA
abundance: NA

CDR3nt: TGTGCCATCAGTGACAACGGGGGGTCTGGGGAGACCCAGTACTTC
CDR3aa: CAISDNGGSGETQYF
v_gene: TRBV10-3
j_gene: TRBJ2-5
d_gene: TRBD2
abundance: NA

CDR3nt: TGCGCCAGCAGCTTGGAACAGGGGGTTAGGGCTTTCTTT
CDR3aa: CASSLEQGVRAFF
v_gene: TRBV5-1
j_gene: TRBJ1-1
d_gene: TRBD1
abundance: NA

CDR3nt: TGTGCCAGCAGCACTAGCGGGGCGGGAAATGAGCAGTTCTTC
CDR3aa: CASSTSGAGNEQFF
v_gene: TRBV28
j_gene: TRBJ2-1
d_gene: TRBD2
abundance: NA

CDR3nt: TGTGCCAGCAGCGACAGATCCGGAACGAACACCGGGGAGCTGTTTTTT
CDR3aa: CASSDRSGTNTGELFF
v_gene: TRBV11-2
j_gene: TRBJ2-2
d_gene: NA
abundance: NA

CDR3nt: TGTGCCAGCAGCTCGGGACTAGCGGGAACGCAGTATTTT
CDR3aa: CASSSGLAGTQYF
v_gene: TRBV7-2
j_gene: TRBJ2-3
d_gene: TRBD2
abundance: NA

CDR3nt: TGTGCCAGCAGTTACTCGATCAACTCTAACACTGAAGCTTTCTTT
CDR3aa: CASSYSINSNTEAFF
v_gene: TRBV6-5
j_gene: TRBJ1-1
d_gene: NA
abundance: NA

CDR3nt: TGTGCCAGCAATCAACCCGGGGGAGCCTTCTATGGCTACACCTTC
CDR3aa: CASNQPGGAFYGYTF
v_gene: TRBV6-1
j_gene: TRBJ1-2
d_gene: NA
abundance: NA

CDR3nt: TGTGCCAGCAGCTTAGGGGGGGGCGCGCAGGGCTACACCTTC
CDR3aa: CASSLGGGAQGYTF
v_gene: TRBV7-6
j_gene: TRBJ1-2
d_gene: NA
abundance: NA

CDR3nt: TGCGCCAGCAGCACCGGGACTCTTTACGAGCAGTACTTC
CDR3aa: CASSTGTLYEQYF
v_gene: TRBV5-1
j_gene: TRBJ2-7
d_gene: NA
abundance: NA

CDR3nt: TGTGCCAGCAGTCGGGACTATGGCTACACCTTC
CDR3aa: CASSRDYGYTF
v_gene: TRBV25-1
j_gene: TRBJ1-2
d_gene: NA
abundance: NA

CDR3nt: TGTGCCAGCAGCTTAGGACTAGCGGAGTACACAGATACGCAGTATTTT
CDR3aa: CASSLGLAEYTDTQYF
v_gene: TRBV7-2
j_gene: TRBJ2-3
d_gene: TRBD2
abundance: NA

CDR3nt: TGTGCCAGCAGCCCCGGGACTAGCGACGAGCAGTACTTC
CDR3aa: CASSPGTSDEQYF
v_gene: TRBV5-4
j_gene: TRBJ2-7
d_gene: TRBD2
abundance: NA

CDR3nt: TGTGCCATCAGTGCCCGGGGCCCCGAGGGGATTCAGTACTTC
CDR3aa: CAISARGPEGIQYF
v_gene: TRBV10-3
j_gene: TRBJ2-4
d_gene: NA
abundance: NA

CDR3nt: TGTGCCAGCAGCCTCGGCCGATATGGCTACACCTTC
CDR3aa: CASSLGRYGYTF
v_gene: TRBV11-2
j_gene: TRBJ1-2
d_gene: NA
abundance: NA

CDR3nt: TGTGCCAGCAGCCCCCACACAGCCAACTACTATGGCTACACCTTC
CDR3aa: CASSPHTANYYGYTF
v_gene: TRBV6-5
j_gene: TRBJ1-2
d_gene: NA
abundance: once

CDR3nt: TGTGCCAGCAGCGAATACCGGGACAGGGGTAGATACGAGCAGTACTTC
CDR3aa: CASSEYRDRGRYEQYF
v_gene: TRBV7-9
j_gene: TRBJ2-7
d_gene: TRBD1
abundance: NA

CDR3nt: TGTGCCAGCAGCACCAGGACCAGGGGAGCCTCGGGAAACACCATATATTTT
CDR3aa: CASSTRTRGASGNTIYF
v_gene: TRBV11-2
j_gene: TRBJ1-3
d_gene: NA
abundance: NA

CDR3nt: TGTGCCAGCAGCTTAGGAGGGAGCCAGCCCCAGCATTTT
CDR3aa: CASSLGGSQPQHF
v_gene: TRBV7-9
j_gene: TRBJ1-5
d_gene: NA
abundance: NA

CDR3nt: TGCGCCAGCACCTTTTACAATGAGCAGTTCTTC
CDR3aa: CASTFYNEQFF
v_gene: TRBV5-1
j_gene: TRBJ2-1
d_gene: NA
abundance: NA

CDR3nt: TGTGCTAGTGGCCGTAGCGGGAGTGATGAGACCCAGTACTTC
CDR3aa: CASGRSGSDETQYF
v_gene: TRBV12-5
j_gene: TRBJ2-5
d_gene: TRBD2
abundance: NA

CDR3nt: TGCGCCAGCAGCTTAGCGGGACCGGCCTACAATGAGCAGTTCTTC
CDR3aa: CASSLAGPAYNEQFF
v_gene: TRBV5-1
j_gene: TRBJ2-1
d_gene: TRBD2
abundance: NA

CDR3nt: TGCGCCAGCAGCTTGGACGGGGGGGAAACTGAAGCTTTCTTT
CDR3aa: CASSLDGGETEAFF
v_gene: TRBV5-1
j_gene: TRBJ1-1
d_gene: NA
abundance: NA